The 3 T cell receptor beta chains below all came from one sample that was sequenced in a study of blood T cell repertoires in COVID-19 (dated by TCRdb to 2018 to 2021). The library came from the immunoSEQ multiplex PCR assay. This immuneACCESS table, as held by TCRdb, lists in-frame sequences with V and J called but not all clones. Of the missing ones, under half trace to an unresolved V gene in checked studies; the others have no known cause. The sample profile shows about 300,000 clones; 85% of them were found once. The top ten clonotypes cover 13% of the sample. Material for sequencing was peripheral blood. The receptor set was obtained from a human donor in a cohort sampled during active COVID-19.

The gene calls are TRBV11-2 and TRBJ2-3; possible D gene TRBD2, 5 bases. Germline V CDR1 and CDR2: SGHAT, FQNNGV. V was pared by 4 bases and J by 11 bases, with 16 bases between. This CDR3 is built from 13 residues. The CDR3 reads CASSSNNGDGQYF. CDR3 nucleotide sequence: TGTGCCAGCAGCTCAAATAACGGGGATGGGCAGTATTTT.

This sequence joins TRBV19 and TRBJ2-1; D not resolved. V was shortened by 7 bases and J by 7 bases, with 17 bases between the two germline ends. The germline CDR1 and CDR2 sequences are LNHDA and SQIVND (reference sequence). The CDR3 loop spans 14 amino acids. Here the CDR3 reads CASKGLLGPNEQFF. CDR3 nucleotides: TGTGCCAGTAAAGGCCTCCTTGGGCCAAATGAGCAGTTCTTC.

This clone has just one count. This sequence joins TRBV3-1 (or the pseudogene TRBV3-2) and TRBJ2-1, with unresolved D. V was pared by 0 bases and J by 6 bases, with 3 bases between. CDR3 size: 12 residues. In germline, CDR1 is LGHDT, CDR2 YNNKEL (reference sequence). CDR3 DNA: TGTGCCAGCAGCCAAGACTTCAATGAGCAGTTCTTC. Protein sequence: CASSQDFNEQFF.